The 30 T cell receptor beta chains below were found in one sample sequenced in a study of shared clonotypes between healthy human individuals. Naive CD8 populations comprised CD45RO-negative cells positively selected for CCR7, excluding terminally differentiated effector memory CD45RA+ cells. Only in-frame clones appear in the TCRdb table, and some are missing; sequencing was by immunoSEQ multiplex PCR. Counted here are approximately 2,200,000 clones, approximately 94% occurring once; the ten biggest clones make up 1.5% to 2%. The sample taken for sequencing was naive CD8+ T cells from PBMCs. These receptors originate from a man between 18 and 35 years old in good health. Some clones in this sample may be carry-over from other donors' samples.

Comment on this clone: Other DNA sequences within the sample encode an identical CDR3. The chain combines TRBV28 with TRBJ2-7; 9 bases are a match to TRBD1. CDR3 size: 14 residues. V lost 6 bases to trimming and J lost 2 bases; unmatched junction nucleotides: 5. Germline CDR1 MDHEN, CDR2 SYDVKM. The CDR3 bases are TGTGCCAGCAGCTCCGGGACAGGGACCTACGAGCAGTACTTC. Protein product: CASSSGTGTYEQYF.

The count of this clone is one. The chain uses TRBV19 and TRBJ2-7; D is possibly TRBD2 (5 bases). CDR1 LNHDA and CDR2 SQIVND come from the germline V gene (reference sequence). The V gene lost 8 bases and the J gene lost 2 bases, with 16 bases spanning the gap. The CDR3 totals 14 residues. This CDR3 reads CASRTSGVTYEQYF. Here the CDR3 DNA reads TGTGCCAGTCGAACATCCGGGGTAACCTACGAGCAGTACTTC.

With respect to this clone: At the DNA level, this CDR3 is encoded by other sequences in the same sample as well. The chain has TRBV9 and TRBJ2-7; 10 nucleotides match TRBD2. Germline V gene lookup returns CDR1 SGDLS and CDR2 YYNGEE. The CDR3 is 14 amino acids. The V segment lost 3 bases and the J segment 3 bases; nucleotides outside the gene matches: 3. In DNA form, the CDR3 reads TGTGCCAGCAGCGCAGGGACTAGCGTCTACGAGCAGTACTTC. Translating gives CASSAGTSVYEQYF.

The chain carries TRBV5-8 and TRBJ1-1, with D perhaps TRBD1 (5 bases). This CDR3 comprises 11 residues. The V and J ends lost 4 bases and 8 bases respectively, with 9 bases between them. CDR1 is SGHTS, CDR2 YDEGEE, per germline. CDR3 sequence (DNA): TGTGCCAGCAGCATCGGACAAGAAGCTTTCTTT. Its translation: CASSIGQEAFF.

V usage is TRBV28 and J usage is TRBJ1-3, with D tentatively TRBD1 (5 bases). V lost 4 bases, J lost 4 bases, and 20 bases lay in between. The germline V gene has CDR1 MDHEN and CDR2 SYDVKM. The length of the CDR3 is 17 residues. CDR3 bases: TGTGCCAGCAGTTACCTCTCGACAGTCCTGTGGGGAAACACCATATATTTT. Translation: CASSYLSTVLWGNTIYF.

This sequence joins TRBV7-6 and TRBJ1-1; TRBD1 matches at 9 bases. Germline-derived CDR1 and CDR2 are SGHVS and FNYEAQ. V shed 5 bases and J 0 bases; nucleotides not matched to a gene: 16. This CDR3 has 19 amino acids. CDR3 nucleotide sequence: TGTGCCAGCAGCCACGGACAGGGACAGGGTGGGTCGATGAACACTGAAGCTTTCTTT. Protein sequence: CASSHGQGQGGSMNTEAFF.

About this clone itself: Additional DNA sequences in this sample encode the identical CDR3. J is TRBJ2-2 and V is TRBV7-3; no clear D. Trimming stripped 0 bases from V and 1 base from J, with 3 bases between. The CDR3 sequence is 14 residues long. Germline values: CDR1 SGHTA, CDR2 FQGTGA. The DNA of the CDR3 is TGTGCCAGCAGCTTAACCGGGAACACCGGGGAGCTGTTTTTT. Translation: CASSLTGNTGELFF.

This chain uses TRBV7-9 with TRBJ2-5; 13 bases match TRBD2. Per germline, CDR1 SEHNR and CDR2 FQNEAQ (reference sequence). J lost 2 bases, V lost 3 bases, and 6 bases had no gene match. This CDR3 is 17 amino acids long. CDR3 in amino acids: CASSLDRLAGGQETQYF. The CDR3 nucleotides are TGTGCCAGCAGCTTGGACCGACTAGCGGGAGGTCAAGAGACCCAGTACTTC.

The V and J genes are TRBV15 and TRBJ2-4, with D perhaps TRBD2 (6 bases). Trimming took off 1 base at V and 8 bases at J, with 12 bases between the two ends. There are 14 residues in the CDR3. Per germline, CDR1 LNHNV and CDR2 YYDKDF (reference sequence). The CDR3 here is CATSRGDSLDIQYF. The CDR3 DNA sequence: TGTGCCACCAGCAGAGGGGACTCGTTGGACATTCAGTACTTC.

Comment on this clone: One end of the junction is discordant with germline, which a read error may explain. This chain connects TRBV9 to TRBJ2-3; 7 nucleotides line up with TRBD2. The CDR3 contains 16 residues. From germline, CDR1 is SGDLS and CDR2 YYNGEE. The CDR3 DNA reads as TGTGCCAGCAGCGCGGAGATTTCGACTAGCACTGATACGCAGTATTTT. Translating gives CASSAEISTSTDTQYF. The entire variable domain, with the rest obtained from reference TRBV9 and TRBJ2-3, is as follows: DSGVTQTPKHLITATGQRVTLRCSPRSGDLSVYWYQQSLDQGLQFLIQYYNGEERAKGNILERFSAQQFPDLHSELNLSSLELGDSALYFCASSAEISTSTDTQYFGPGTRLTVL.

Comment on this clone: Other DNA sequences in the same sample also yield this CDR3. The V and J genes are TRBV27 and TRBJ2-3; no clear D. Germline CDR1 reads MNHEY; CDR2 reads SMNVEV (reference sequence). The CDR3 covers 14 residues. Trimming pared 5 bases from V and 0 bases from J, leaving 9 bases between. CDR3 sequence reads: CASSVLGSTDTQYF. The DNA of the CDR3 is TGTGCCAGCAGTGTGTTAGGCAGCACAGATACGCAGTATTTT.

This chain's CDR3 is CASRGPNIMSSYNEQFF. In DNA form, the CDR3 reads TGCGCCAGCAGGGGGCCAAATATTATGAGCTCCTACAATGAGCAGTTCTTC. This chain links TRBV5-1 with TRBJ2-1, with D perhaps TRBD1 (5 bases). Trimming left V 5 bases short and J 0 bases short, with 18 bases between. This CDR3 is 17 amino acids long. Germline V gene sequence: CDR1 SGHRS, CDR2 YFSETQ.

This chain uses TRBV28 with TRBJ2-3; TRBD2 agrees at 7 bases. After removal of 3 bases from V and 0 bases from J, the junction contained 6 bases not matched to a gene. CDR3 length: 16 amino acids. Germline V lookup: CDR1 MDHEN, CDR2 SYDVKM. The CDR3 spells CASSFVASGSTDTQYF. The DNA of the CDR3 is TGTGCCAGCAGTTTTGTTGCTAGCGGTAGCACAGATACGCAGTATTTT.

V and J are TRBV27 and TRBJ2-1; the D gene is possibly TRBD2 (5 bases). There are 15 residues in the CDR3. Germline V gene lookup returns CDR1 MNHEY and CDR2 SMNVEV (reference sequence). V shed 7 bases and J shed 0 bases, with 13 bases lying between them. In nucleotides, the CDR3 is TGTGCCAGCATGGGCGGGCGGGTCTCCTACAATGAGCAGTTCTTC. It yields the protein CASMGGRVSYNEQFF.

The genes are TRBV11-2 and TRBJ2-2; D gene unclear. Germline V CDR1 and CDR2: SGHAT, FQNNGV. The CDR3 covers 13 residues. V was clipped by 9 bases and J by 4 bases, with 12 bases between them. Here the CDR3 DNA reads TGTGCCAGTAGGTTGATGGGCACCGGGGAGCTGTTTTTT. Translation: CASRLMGTGELFF.

CDR3 amino acids: CASSLTGTADTQYF. CDR3 nucleotides: TGTGCCAGCAGCCTCACCGGGACCGCAGATACGCAGTATTTT. This sequence joins TRBV7-3 and TRBJ2-3; either TRBD1 or TRBD2 may fit D (5 bases each). The length of the CDR3 is 14 residues. CDR1 and CDR2 (germline): SGHTA, FQGTGA. Trimming stripped 5 bases from V and 4 bases from J, with 13 bases between.

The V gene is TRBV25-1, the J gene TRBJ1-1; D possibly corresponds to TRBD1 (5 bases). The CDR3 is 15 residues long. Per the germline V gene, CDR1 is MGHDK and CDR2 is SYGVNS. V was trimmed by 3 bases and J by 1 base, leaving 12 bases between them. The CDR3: CASSDPHGANTEAFF. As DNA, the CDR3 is TGTGCCAGCAGTGATCCCCACGGGGCGAACACTGAAGCTTTCTTT.

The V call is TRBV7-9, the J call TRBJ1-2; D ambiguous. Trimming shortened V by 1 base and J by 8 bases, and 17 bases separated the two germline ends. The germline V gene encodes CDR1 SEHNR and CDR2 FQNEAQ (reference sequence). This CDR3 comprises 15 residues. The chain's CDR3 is CASSLVGSPAGGYTF. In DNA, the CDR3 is TGTGCCAGCAGCTTAGTTGGATCCCCCGCGGGCGGCTACACCTTC. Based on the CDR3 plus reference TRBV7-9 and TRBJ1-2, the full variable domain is DTGVSQNPRHKITKRGQNVTFRCDPISEHNRLYWYRQTLGQGPEFLTYFQNEAQLEKSRLLSDRFSAERPKGSFSTLEIQRTEQGDSAMYLCASSLVGSPAGGYTFGSGTRLTVV.

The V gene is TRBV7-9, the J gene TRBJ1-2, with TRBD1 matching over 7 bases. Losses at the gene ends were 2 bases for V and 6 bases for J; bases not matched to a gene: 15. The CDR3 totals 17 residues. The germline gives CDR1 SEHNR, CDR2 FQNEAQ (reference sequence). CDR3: CASSLTGPLTGRDGYTF. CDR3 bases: TGTGCCAGCAGCTTAACCGGCCCCTTGACAGGGAGGGATGGCTACACCTTC.

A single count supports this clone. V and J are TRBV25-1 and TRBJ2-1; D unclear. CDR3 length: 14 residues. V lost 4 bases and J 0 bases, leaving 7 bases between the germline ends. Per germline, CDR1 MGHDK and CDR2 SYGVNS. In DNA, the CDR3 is TGTGCCAGCAGTGCGTCAAGCTCCTACAATGAGCAGTTCTTC. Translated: CASSASSSYNEQFF.

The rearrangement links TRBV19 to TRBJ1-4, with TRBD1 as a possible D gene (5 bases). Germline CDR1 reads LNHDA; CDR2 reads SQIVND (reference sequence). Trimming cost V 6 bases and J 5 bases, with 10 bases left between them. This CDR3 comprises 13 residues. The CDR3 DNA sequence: TGTGCCAGTAGCGTAGGGGTGAATGAAAAACTGTTTTTT. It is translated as CASSVGVNEKLFF.

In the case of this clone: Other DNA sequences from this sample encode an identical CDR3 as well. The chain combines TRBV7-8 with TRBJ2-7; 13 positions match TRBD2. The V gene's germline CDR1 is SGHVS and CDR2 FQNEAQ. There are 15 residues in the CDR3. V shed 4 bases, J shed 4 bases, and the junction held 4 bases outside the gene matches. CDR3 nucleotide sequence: TGTGCCAGCAGCTCTCCGGGACTAGCGGGATACGAGCAGTACTTC. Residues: CASSSPGLAGYEQYF.

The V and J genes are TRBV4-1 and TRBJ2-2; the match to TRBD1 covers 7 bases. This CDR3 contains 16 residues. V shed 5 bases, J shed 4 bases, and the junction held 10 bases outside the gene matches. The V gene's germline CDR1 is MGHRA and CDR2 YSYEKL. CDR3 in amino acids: CASSSNRGLSTGELFF. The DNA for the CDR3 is TGCGCCAGCAGCTCCAATAGGGGGCTAAGCACCGGGGAGCTGTTTTTT.

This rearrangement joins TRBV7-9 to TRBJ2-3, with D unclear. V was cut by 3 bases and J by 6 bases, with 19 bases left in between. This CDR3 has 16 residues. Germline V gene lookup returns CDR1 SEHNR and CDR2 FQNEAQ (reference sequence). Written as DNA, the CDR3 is TGTGCCAGCAGCTTGGGTGACTTCGGCGATACCGATACGCAGTATTTT. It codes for CASSLGDFGDTDTQYF.

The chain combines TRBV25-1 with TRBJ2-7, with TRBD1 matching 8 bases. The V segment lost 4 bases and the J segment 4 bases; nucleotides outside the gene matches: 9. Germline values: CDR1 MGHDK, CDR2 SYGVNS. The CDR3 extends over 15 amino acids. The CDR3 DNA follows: TGTGCCAGCAGTGGCGACAGGGGAGATCCTTACGAGCAGTACTTC. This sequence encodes CASSGDRGDPYEQYF.

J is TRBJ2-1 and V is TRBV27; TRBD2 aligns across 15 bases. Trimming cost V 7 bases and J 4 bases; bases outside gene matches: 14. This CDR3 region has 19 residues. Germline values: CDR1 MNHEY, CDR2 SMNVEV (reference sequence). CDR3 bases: TGTGCCAGCACCCCCGGGACTAGCGGGAGGAGAGTAGGATACAATGAGCAGTTCTTC. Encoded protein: CASTPGTSGRRVGYNEQFF.

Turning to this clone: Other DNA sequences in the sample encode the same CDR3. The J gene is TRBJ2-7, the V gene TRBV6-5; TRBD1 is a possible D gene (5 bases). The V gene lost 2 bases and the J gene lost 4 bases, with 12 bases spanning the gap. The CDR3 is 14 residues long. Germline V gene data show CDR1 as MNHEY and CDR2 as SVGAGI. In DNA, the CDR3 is TGTGCCAGCAGTTACGATAGGGGTCCGTACGAGCAGTACTTC. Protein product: CASSYDRGPYEQYF.

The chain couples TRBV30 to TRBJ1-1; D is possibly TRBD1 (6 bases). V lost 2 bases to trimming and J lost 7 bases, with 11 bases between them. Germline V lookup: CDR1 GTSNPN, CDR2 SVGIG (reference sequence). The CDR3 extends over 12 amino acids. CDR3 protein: CAWSLDRNEAFF. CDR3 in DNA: TGTGCCTGGAGTCTAGACAGGAATGAAGCTTTCTTT.

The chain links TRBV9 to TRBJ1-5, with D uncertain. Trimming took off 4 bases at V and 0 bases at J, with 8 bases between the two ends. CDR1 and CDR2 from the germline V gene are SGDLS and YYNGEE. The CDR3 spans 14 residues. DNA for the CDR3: TGTGCCAGCAGCCAAACCGATAGCAATCAGCCCCAGCATTTT. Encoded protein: CASSQTDSNQPQHF. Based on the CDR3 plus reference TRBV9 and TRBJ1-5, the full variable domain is DSGVTQTPKHLITATGQRVTLRCSPRSGDLSVYWYQQSLDQGLQFLIQYYNGEERAKGNILERFSAQQFPDLHSELNLSSLELGDSALYFCASSQTDSNQPQHFGDGTRLSIL.

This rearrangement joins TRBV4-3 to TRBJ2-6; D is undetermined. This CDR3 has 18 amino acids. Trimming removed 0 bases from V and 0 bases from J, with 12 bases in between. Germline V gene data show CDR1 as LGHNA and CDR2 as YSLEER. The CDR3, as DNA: TGCGCCAGCAGCCAAGATCATTACACCACCTCTGGGGCCAACGTCCTGACTTTC. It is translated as CASSQDHYTTSGANVLTF.